This T cell receptor beta chain was recovered during a study of cytomegalovirus exposure and HLA in healthy donors. Findings and caveats of the study: Association of 16,951 TCR beta sequences with HLA alleles was found at 0.05 false discovery rate in a later analysis. Presence/absence analyses took donor sequencing depth as roughly uniform. A later analysis found TCR association rates differed by HLA locus, highest for DRB1 and lowest for HLA-C.

CDR3 size: 14 residues. Trimming cost V 10 bases and J 0 bases; bases outside gene matches: 8. Germline V lookup: CDR1 MNHEY, CDR2 SVGAGI. In the PCR, 60 Vbeta and 13 Jbeta primers were used. Method: immunoSEQ multiplex PCR; TCRdb's copy keeps in-frame clones and lacks some. The sample consists of about 180,000 clones, roughly 80% of them appearing once. Concerning this clone itself: Antigen unknown.

The sequence derives from a boy between 2 and 10 years old in good health and CMV-seronegative. Source material: PBMCs. The rearrangement links TRBV6-5 to TRBJ2-7, with TRBD2 identical over 8 bases. In DNA form, the CDR3 reads TGTGCCACAAAGCGGGGGCCAAGCTCCTACGAGCAGTACTTC. The encoded protein is CATKRGPSSYEQYF.